The clone carrying this T cell receptor beta chain was counted only a few times. The entry originates in a study of shared clonotypes between healthy human individuals. Overall study context: Plates per donor: three CD4 naive, three CD4 memory, two CD8 naive, one CD8 memory.

The data were produced by immunoSEQ multiplex PCR, yet TCRdb's version contains in-frame clones alone and is incomplete. Here the sample spans more than 2 million clones, approximately 94% being singletons. Naive CD8 cells were CD45RO-negative, positively selected for CCR7, excluding terminally differentiated effector memory CD45RA+ cells. The origin of this receptor is a man between 18 and 35 years old in good health. The sample taken for sequencing was naive CD8+ T cells sorted from blood.

CDR3 sequence: CASGWTSGQETQYF. The CDR3, as DNA: TGTGCCAGCGGCTGGACTAGCGGCCAAGAGACCCAGTACTTC. This rearrangement joins TRBV25-1 to TRBJ2-5; 10 nucleotides align to TRBD2. Germline V gene lookup returns CDR1 MGHDK and CDR2 SYGVNS. This CDR3 contains 14 residues. Trimming took 8 bases from V and 1 from J; bases not matched to a gene: 4.